This T cell receptor (beta chain) was captured in a study of blood T cells in healthy people across ages (dated by TCRdb to the mid-2010s). The study in broad terms: In model experiments, roughly one uniquely barcoded TCR beta cDNA molecule per two T cells was captured by template switching. The donors were divided into four age groups: young (average approximately 17 years), middle-aged (about 39), aged (62) and long-lived (about 80). Two additional independent replicas of 1 million unique cDNA reads from the same blood draw were analyzed for two donors (one aged 18 to 29 and one aged 80 or older). The study measured age-related changes in TCR beta repertoire diversity using deep sequencing normalized with unique cDNA molecular identifiers.

To note about this clonotype: No antigen is known for it. Per-nucleotide qualities are absent, and no much larger clonotype sits a single base away.

Findings and caveats that apply to the study as a whole: Compared with the aged group, more naive CD4+ T cells, fewer expanded clones and increased TCR diversity were shown by the long-lived group, suggesting age selection. Total diversity estimates from one million sequenced T cells were considered lower bounds and underestimates. A strong correlation was found between observed TCR beta diversity and the percentage of naive T cells measured by flow cytometry. As age increased, observed TCR beta diversity per million T cells dropped in a roughly linear way, and a significant reduction was already evident by age roughly 40. Because donor CMV infection status was unknown, age-related changes in expanded clonotypes were potentially confounded. Since profiling was done on bulk unsorted PBMCs, naive and antigen-experienced compartments could not be conclusively compared.

Systemically healthy Caucasian individuals from Russia, roughly 40 in total and aged about 6 to 100 years, were included as donors. Each donor gave roughly 11 milliliters of peripheral blood, drawn into EDTA-treated Vacutainer tubes. Ficoll-Paque density-gradient centrifugation was used to isolate PBMCs, with at least 7 million obtained per sample. Total RNA was extracted from PBMCs with Trizol reagent, with at least 5.5 micrograms obtained per sample. The percentages of naive CD45RAhigh/CD27high T cells were determined by flow cytometry on a PBMC aliquot from every donor. The method was 5' RACE. The sample was run on an Illumina HiSeq 2500. The second PCR ran for roughly 6 to 11 cycles and used a J-beta primer mix along with a sample-barcoded 5' primer. Each TCR beta cDNA molecule received a unique molecular identifier from a template-switch 5' adaptor carrying 12 random nucleotides. At least 2.5 million CDR3-containing paired-end reads were obtained from each sample. All of the RNA was converted into first-strand cDNA using the Mint cDNA synthesis kit, with a TRBC-specific oligonucleotide serving as the primer. Following uracil-DNA glycosylase treatment, all cDNA underwent a first 18-cycle PCR with the universal primers M1SS and BC2_uni_R. In the original analysis: For normalization, 1 million high-quality reads, each with a distinct molecular identifier, were randomly selected from each sample. Reads with shared molecular identifiers were discarded instead of being binned into consensus sequences. MiTCR, set to a Q25 quality threshold and the strictest error-elimination algorithm, was used for CDR3 identification, clonotype clustering and error correction. A nonparametric unseen species model with Euler transformation was used to estimate a lower bound on total TCR beta diversity. In TCRdb, the public reads were trimmed at Q25 with fastp and aligned with MiXCR, with productive beta chains retained. Rows matching on CDR3 protein sequence are summarized as one entry with the most common DNA and genes. It is TCRdb's table, rather than the study itself, that gives the V and J calls and clone size. The sample has over a million distinct CDR3 sequences on record, 25% of them singletons. About 0.8% of the sample lies in the top ten.

V loses 7 bases of germline sequence and J loses 12 bases, and the interval between the two ends is 19 bases. The CDR3 has 13 amino acids, counting the end cysteine and phenylalanine. The kept DNA is CDR3 alone, 39 bases in frame from the first base. These same data were also listed under a study on T cells of mothers and their children. From that second study: Nine systemically healthy Caucasian individuals served as donors, namely three mothers together with their six children. cDNA synthesis used all of the extracted RNA, with 1.5 ug of RNA in each 15 ul reaction. In the second PCR, the M1S primer added sample barcodes and 2-4 random nucleotides. Each mother yielded over 8.5 million TCR beta CDR3 reads and each child 2.5 million to 3 million reads. Thymic selection similarly shapes TCR recombination output in related and unrelated pairs, with minor effect from inherited differences. Related mother-child pairs always showed normalized repertoire overlap that was slightly higher than in unrelated mother-child pairs, though the difference was never significant. With a sensitivity of approximately 100 clones per million clonotypes, no persistent microchimeric T cell clones were detected. To look for features that set related mother-child pairs apart from unrelated individuals, the researchers ran deep NGS to compare the TCR beta repertoires of mothers and children. Mothers averaged 40 +/- 4 years of age and children averaged about 10 +/- 4 years. Libraries were sequenced on Illumina HiSeq 2000 with 100+100 nt paired-end reads after adapter ligation with NEBNext reagents. To prevent cross-contamination, the mother and child libraries were prepared one month apart and sequenced in separate runs. Between about 500,000 and 2,100,000 distinct TCR beta clonotypes were identified per donor. Naive TCR beta clonotypes were estimated from low-frequency clonotypes matched to each donor's FACS-determined naive share, without sorting.

The sample was blood. The chain uses TRBV12-3 or TRBV12-4 and TRBJ2-1; no D gene call is confident. The source is a girl aged 2 to 9 in good health. The sequenced DNA is TGTGCCAGCACCTCATCCGACTCCTCGGGGCAGTTCTTC. Translated, it reads CASTSSDSSGQFF.